Listed below are T cell receptor beta chains from one sample, sequenced in a study of T cell responses to AZD1222 COVID-19 vaccine. Sequencing was performed with immunoSEQ multiplex PCR; in TCRdb, only in-frame clones are kept and a portion is missing. Of about 140,000 clones in the sample, about nine tenths were seen once. This sample comprised peripheral blood, obtained on day 0 of AZD1222 vaccination. These receptor sequences come from an adult in good health. CDR3s include the opening cysteine and the closing phenylalanine or tryptophan. D genes are given only for firm matches. Expanded clones get a size class; other rows say once, few or many, or leave the size out.

len	d_gene	abundance	v_gene	j_gene	CDR3nt	CDR3aa
13	.	.	TRBV11-3	TRBJ2-7	TGTGCCAGCAGCTTAGGGCAGATTTACGAGCAGTACTTC	CASSLGQIYEQYF
14	.	.	TRBV18	TRBJ1-1	TGTGCCAGCTCCCTCCGGGGACAGAACACTGAAGCTTTCTTT	CASSLRGQNTEAFF
14	.	.	TRBV9	TRBJ2-7	TGTGCCAGCAGCTTCGGGTCGGGGGCCTACGAGCAGTACTTC	CASSFGSGAYEQYF
14	.	.	TRBV27	TRBJ1-1	TGTGCCAGCATCCCAAATTTGGTGGGGCACGAAGCTTTCTTT	CASIPNLVGHEAFF
18	.	.	TRBV7-9	TRBJ1-1	TGTGCCAGCAGCAACTCCGAAGGGGGGGCTAAGGAGGACACTGAAGCTTTCTTT	CASSNSEGGAKEDTEAFF
16	.	.	TRBV18	TRBJ2-2	TGTGCCAGCTCACCACCGGCCAGGGCGAACACCGGGGAGCTGTTTTTT	CASSPPARANTGELFF
14	.	.	TRBV11-2	TRBJ1-2	TGTGCCAGCAGCTCCAGCATAACTAAGGATGGCTACACCTTC	CASSSSITKDGYTF
16	.	.	TRBV14	TRBJ2-5	TGTGCCAGCAGCCCCAACTCGTGGACAGCTATGGAGACCCAGTACTTC	CASSPNSWTAMETQYF
12	.	.	TRBV6-6	TRBJ1-3	TGTGCCAGCACCTGGGAGCGGAACACCATATATTTT	CASTWERNTIYF
14	.	.	TRBV6-2/TRBV6-3	TRBJ2-1	TGTGCCAGCAGTCCCACCGGGTATTTGGATGAGCAGTTCTTC	CASSPTGYLDEQFF
16	.	once	TRBV5-1	TRBJ1-1	TGCGCCAGCAGCCGCGGGGCAGGGACGGGGAACACTGAAGCTTTCTTT	CASSRGAGTGNTEAFF
12	.	.	TRBV12-3/TRBV12-4	TRBJ1-1	TGTGCCAGCAGTTTAGGTCCAGGGGAGGCTTTCTTT	CASSLGPGEAFF
14	.	.	TRBV5-1	TRBJ1-5	TGCGCCAGCAGCTTGGAGGCTGGGGGTCAGCCCCAGCATTTT	CASSLEAGGQPQHF
17	TRBD1	.	TRBV7-6	TRBJ1-5	TGTGCCAGCAGCGGAAGGACAGGGGCGCCCCACAATCAGCCCCAGCATTTT	CASSGRTGAPHNQPQHF
23	.	.	TRBV27	TRBJ2-1	TGTGCCAGCAGCGTAATCTCGCGCGACAGGGGGTTAGCGGGGAGGCGGTCCTACAATGAGCAGTTCTTC	CASSVISRDRGLAGRRSYNEQFF
17	TRBD2	.	TRBV7-2	TRBJ2-4	TGTGCCAGCAGCTCGACGGGACTAGCGGGGGTGAAAAACATTCAGTACTTC	CASSSTGLAGVKNIQYF
14	.	few	TRBV19	TRBJ1-6	TGTGCCAGTACCCCTGGAGGGAATAATTCACCCCTCCACTTT	CASTPGGNNSPLHF
15	TRBD1	.	TRBV4-2	TRBJ1-1	TGTGCCAGCAGCCAAGTGTGGGACAGTGTCGCACCGGCTTTCTTT	CASSQVWDSVAPAFF
15	.	.	TRBV7-2	TRBJ2-1	TGTGCCAGCAGCTTAGGGCCCGTGCGGAGCAATGAGCAGTTCTTC	CASSLGPVRSNEQFF
17	TRBD1	.	TRBV14	TRBJ2-7	TGTGCCAGCAGCCAAGTCAAGGGGGCGCAGGGGTTCCACGAGCAGTACTTC	CASSQVKGAQGFHEQYF
15	.	.	TRBV11-3	TRBJ2-7	TGTGCCAGCAAACCCCCCGGGACTTACTCCTACGAGCAGTACTTC	CASKPPGTYSYEQYF
16	TRBD1	.	TRBV5-1	TRBJ2-1	TGCGCCAGCAGCCTTAGGGGACAGGGGGCAAGCAATGAGCAGTTCTTC	CASSLRGQGASNEQFF
14	.	few	TRBV6-2/TRBV6-3	TRBJ2-7	TGTGCCAGCAGTTACTGGGACACTGGCTACGAGCAGTACTTC	CASSYWDTGYEQYF
12	TRBD1	.	TRBV30	TRBJ1-1	TGTGCCTGGACTCACGGACAGGACGAAGCTTTCTTT	CAWTHGQDEAFF
13	.	.	TRBV27	TRBJ1-2	TGTGCCAGCAGTTTAGCATCCAGGGCTGGCTACACCTTC	CASSLASRAGYTF
17	.	.	TRBV11-2	TRBJ2-2	TGTGCCAGCAGGCTAAGACCGGGACAAGCGAACACCGGGGAGCTGTTTTTT	CASRLRPGQANTGELFF
15	.	.	TRBV4-2	TRBJ2-7	TGTGCCAGCAGCCAAGAGGGGTTACAATCCTACGAGCAGTACTTC	CASSQEGLQSYEQYF
17	.	.	TRBV19	TRBJ2-1	TGTGCCAGTAGTTTCCACCCACCCAGGGCATTCTACAATGAGCAGTTCTTC	CASSFHPPRAFYNEQFF
16	.	.	TRBV6-5	TRBJ2-7	TGTGCCAGCAGTTCCCCCAGGGGTGCGCGGGACTACGAGCAGTACTTC	CASSSPRGARDYEQYF
15	.	.	TRBV7-6	TRBJ1-2	TGTGCCAGCAGCTTCACCAGTGGTATAGATGGTGGCTACACCTTC	CASSFTSGIDGGYTF